One and the same sample provided the 10 T cell receptor beta chains below, sequenced in a study of blood T cell repertoires in COVID-19. Sequencing used immunoSEQ multiplex PCR; TCRdb keeps in-frame clones, though not all of them. The table includes under 300,000 clones, around 90% detected once. What was sequenced was PBMCs or T cells enriched from blood (not recorded which). The receptors shown here come from a woman aged 40 to 50 who had recovered from COVID-19.

V is TRBV12-3 or TRBV12-4 and J is TRBJ1-2; D remains unclear. The CDR3 length is 13 residues. Trimming cost V 6 bases and J 3 bases, with 11 bases left between them. CDR3 coding DNA: TGTGCCAGCAGCTACACGGAGCACTATGGCTACACCTTC. Amino acids: CASSYTEHYGYTF.

The gene calls are TRBV25-1 and TRBJ2-1; the D is unclear. The germline gives CDR1 MGHDK, CDR2 SYGVNS. The CDR3 consists of 14 residues. The V end lost 1 base, the J end lost 3 bases, and 7 bases lay between the germline ends. CDR3 DNA sequence: TGTGCCAGCAGTGAATTCGGCGGCTACAATGAGCAGTTCTTC. Amino acids: CASSEFGGYNEQFF.

The chain recombines TRBV4-1 with TRBJ1-1; tentative D call: TRBD1 (5 bases). V shed 3 bases and J shed 3 bases, with 14 bases lying between them. Germline V gene data show CDR1 as MGHRA and CDR2 as YSYEKL. This CDR3 has 15 amino acids. In DNA, the CDR3 is TGCGCCAGCAGCCAGGGCAGGGTATTAGACACTGAAGCTTTCTTT. Translation: CASSQGRVLDTEAFF.

The chain links TRBV29-1 to TRBJ2-5; D is undetermined. The CDR3 totals 12 residues. Germline V lookup: CDR1 SQVTM, CDR2 ANQGSEA. V gave up 4 bases and J gave up 1 base, with 7 bases separating them. The CDR3 nucleotides are TGCAGCGTTGCGGCAGGCCAAGAGACCCAGTACTTC. Translating gives CSVAAGQETQYF.

The CDR3 protein is CATSRPGLAGVNEQFF. The DNA for the CDR3 is TGTGCCACCAGCAGACCGGGACTAGCGGGAGTCAATGAGCAGTTCTTC. The V gene is TRBV15, the J gene TRBJ2-1; 14 nucleotides align to TRBD2. Unmatched junction bases numbered 3, after V lost 2 bases and J lost 6 bases. The CDR3 consists of 16 residues. Per the germline V gene, CDR1 is LNHNV and CDR2 is YYDKDF (reference sequence).

The V gene is TRBV18, the J gene TRBJ2-7; D possibly corresponds to TRBD1 (5 bases). The CDR3 has 14 amino acids. Trimming cost V 1 base and J 3 bases, with 10 bases left between them. Germline V CDR1 and CDR2: KGHSH, LQKENI. In nucleotides, the CDR3 is TGTGCCAGCTCACCACAAGCAGGGATCTACGAGCAGTACTTC. This gives the protein CASSPQAGIYEQYF.

The V call is TRBV4-1, the J call TRBJ1-2, with D tentatively TRBD1 (6 bases). The germline V gene has CDR1 MGHRA and CDR2 YSYEKL. Between the trimmed V and J ends, which lost 1 base and 4 bases, there was a span of 13 bases. The CDR3 covers 15 residues. CDR3 region: CASSQGEQGFYGYTF. The CDR3 DNA reads as TGCGCCAGCAGCCAAGGAGAACAGGGATTCTATGGCTACACCTTC.

The gene calls are TRBV19 and TRBJ1-5; D unclear. V was cut by 7 bases and J by 0 bases, with 13 bases left in between. CDR3 length: 15 amino acids. Looked up from germline, CDR1 is LNHDA and CDR2 is SQIVND (reference sequence). The CDR3 coding sequence is TGTGCCAGTATGGGCGATCTCTATAGCAATCAGCCCCAGCATTTT. Encoded protein: CASMGDLYSNQPQHF. The full variable domain, in which reference TRBV19 and TRBJ1-5 provide the parts outside the CDR3, is DGGITQSPKYLFRKEGQNVTLSCEQNLNHDAMYWYRQDPGQGLRLIYYSQIVNDFQKGDIAEGYSVSREKKESFPLTVTSAQKNPTAFYLCASMGDLYSNQPQHFGDGTRLSIL.

The rearrangement links TRBV5-1 to TRBJ2-7, with TRBD2 identical over 10 bases. Trimming cost V 2 bases and J 5 bases; bases outside gene matches: 7. CDR1 SGHRS and CDR2 YFSETQ come from the germline V gene. The CDR3 length is 15 residues. This chain's CDR3 is CASSLTTSGSDEQYF. CDR3 nucleotides: TGCGCCAGCAGCTTAACGACTAGCGGGTCAGACGAGCAGTACTTC.

The chain has TRBV18 and TRBJ1-1, with a possible D match to TRBD1 (5 bases). Deletions cut 5 bases from V and 1 base from J, with 14 bases between. CDR1 and CDR2 (germline): KGHSH, LQKENI. The CDR3 loop spans 15 amino acids. CDR3 DNA sequence: TGTGCCAGCTCAGACGCAACAGGTGGGAACACTGAAGCTTTCTTT. Translation gives CASSDATGGNTEAFF. The whole variable domain, remainder taken from reference TRBV18 and TRBJ1-1, is NAGVMQNPRHLVRRRGQEARLRCSPMKGHSHVYWYRQLPEEGLKFMVYLQKENIIDESGMPKERFSAEFPKEGPSILRIQQVVRGDSAAYFCASSDATGGNTEAFFGQGTRLTVV.